These 13 T cell receptor beta chains share one sample of origin, sequenced in a study of blood T cell repertoires in COVID-19. TCRdb's table, derived via immunoSEQ multiplex PCR, lists solely in-frame clones and lacks some. The table shows roughly 140,000 clones, with more than 75% occurring only once. Sample: peripheral blood. Source of these receptors: an older woman with COVID-19, enrolled during active disease.

This CDR3 reads CASSTRTGHQPQHF. The CDR3 nucleotides read TGTGCCAGTAGTACTCGGACAGGCCATCAGCCCCAGCATTTT. V is TRBV19 and J is TRBJ1-5; 7 positions agree with TRBD1. The CDR3 spans 14 residues. Germline V gene data show CDR1 as LNHDA and CDR2 as SQIVND (reference sequence). Unmatched junction bases numbered 5, after V lost 4 bases and J lost 5 bases.

The genes are TRBV27 and TRBJ1-2, with 9 bases identical to TRBD1. With 6 bases clipped from V and 4 bases from J, the junction kept 3 bases outside the gene matches. The CDR3 is 13 residues long. Germline V gene sequence: CDR1 MNHEY, CDR2 SMNVEV (reference sequence). For the CDR3, the DNA is TGTGCCAGCAGACGGACAGGGGCCTATGGCTACACCTTC. This sequence encodes CASRRTGAYGYTF.

The chain joins TRBV6-5 to TRBJ1-5; 7 nucleotides match TRBD1. This CDR3 spans 15 amino acids. Trimming cost V 2 bases and J 2 bases; bases outside gene matches: 3. CDR1 is MNHEY and CDR2 is SVGAGI in the germline V gene. Written as DNA, the CDR3 is TGTGCCAGCAGTTACACCGGACAGGGCAATCAGCCCCAGCATTTT. This translates into CASSYTGQGNQPQHF.

V usage is TRBV14 and J usage is TRBJ1-2; D not certain. The CDR3 runs 13 residues. CDR1 is SGHDN and CDR2 is FVKESK in the germline V gene. V shed 0 bases and J shed 3 bases, with 5 bases lying between them. CDR3 DNA sequence: TGTGCCAGCAGCCAAGACAGGTACTATGGCTACACCTTC. Protein product: CASSQDRYYGYTF.

About this clone itself: The junction does not match germline at one end; this may be a read error. The V gene is TRBV4-2, the J gene TRBJ2-2; no clear D. Germline values: CDR1 LGHNA, CDR2 YNFKEQ. This CDR3 is built from 16 residues. As DNA, the CDR3 is TGTGCCAGCAGCCAAGCCGGCGGAGCGAACACCGGAGAGCTGTTTTTT. Amino acids: CASSQAGGANTGELFF.

The rearrangement links TRBV3-1 (or the pseudogene TRBV3-2) to TRBJ1-2; D is unresolved. The CDR3 has 12 residues. Trimming stripped 2 bases from V and 8 bases from J, with 9 bases between. Per the germline V gene, CDR1 is LGHDT and CDR2 is YNNKEL (reference sequence). CDR3 nucleotides: TGTGCCAGCAGCCAATCCGGGTTCGGCTACACCTTC. Amino acids: CASSQSGFGYTF.

The chain has TRBV12-3 or TRBV12-4 and TRBJ2-1; D possibly corresponds to TRBD2 (6 bases). The ends were cut back, 5 bases at V and 13 bases at J, with 9 bases in the middle. This CDR3 comprises 10 residues. Written as DNA, the CDR3 is TGTGCCAGCAGTCGGGGGTTCCAGTTCTTC. Its translation is CASSRGFQFF.

V usage is TRBV27 and J usage is TRBJ2-1; TRBD1 matches at 7 bases. The CDR3 spans 13 residues. J gave up 9 bases and V 2 bases, and 4 bases lay outside the gene matches. CDR1 MNHEY and CDR2 SMNVEV come from the germline V gene (reference sequence). The CDR3 bases are TGTGCCAGCAGTTTAAAGGGACAGAGTGAGCAGTTCTTC. Amino acid sequence: CASSLKGQSEQFF.

This chain joins TRBV14 and TRBJ1-1; D gene uncertain. Trimming removed 5 bases from V and 1 base from J, with 8 bases in between. CDR3 length: 13 amino acids. Germline-derived CDR1 and CDR2 are SGHDN and FVKESK. The CDR3 protein is CASSSLGNTEAFF. DNA of the CDR3: TGTGCCAGCAGCTCTCTAGGGAACACTGAAGCTTTCTTT.

Ten or more counts support this clone. The V gene is TRBV5-1, the J gene TRBJ1-5; unclear D gene. The CDR3 has 18 amino acids. Trimming cost V 1 base and J 4 bases, with 21 bases left between them. Per germline, CDR1 SGHRS and CDR2 YFSETQ. The CDR3 sequence is CASSLFHPMGLVNQPQHF. CDR3 in DNA: TGCGCCAGCAGCTTGTTTCACCCCATGGGCTTAGTAAATCAGCCCCAGCATTTT.

Only one count was recorded for this clone. V usage is TRBV2 and J usage is TRBJ2-5; D is possibly TRBD2 (6 bases). Germline CDR1 is SNHLY and CDR2 is FYNNEI. Trimming pared 1 base from V and 3 bases from J, leaving 9 bases between. The CDR3 is 14 amino acids. The DNA for the CDR3 is TGTGCCAGCAGTGAAGGGGTAGCGGAAGAGACCCAGTACTTC. The encoded protein is CASSEGVAEETQYF. The entire variable domain, with the rest obtained from reference TRBV2 and TRBJ2-5, is as follows: EPEVTQTPSHQVTQMGQEVILRCVPISNHLYFYWYRQILGQKVEFLVSFYNNEISEKSEIFDDQFSVERPDGSNFTLKIRSTKLEDSAMYFCASSEGVAEETQYFGPGTRLLVL.

This chain connects TRBV2 to TRBJ2-3; 12 bases line up with TRBD2. The germline V gene encodes CDR1 SNHLY and CDR2 FYNNEI. V lost 5 bases to trimming and J lost 6 bases; unmatched junction nucleotides: 9. The CDR3 covers 16 residues. The CDR3 region is CASSRLLAGGEDTQYF. CDR3 DNA sequence: TGTGCCAGCAGTAGACTACTAGCGGGAGGTGAGGATACGCAGTATTTT.

This rearrangement joins TRBV27 to TRBJ2-1; the D gene is possibly TRBD2 (7 bases). CDR3 length: 14 residues. Germline V gene sequence: CDR1 MNHEY, CDR2 SMNVEV (reference sequence). With 4 bases removed from V and 5 bases from J, the gap between germline ends came to 12 bases. The CDR3 DNA sequence: TGTGCCAGCAGTTGGGGGGGCGTCGACAATGAGCAGTTCTTC. It codes for CASSWGGVDNEQFF.